Listed here are 8 T cell receptor beta chains from one sample, sequenced in a study of PD-L1 blockade in urothelial cancer. The assay was immunoSEQ multiplex PCR, and TCRdb's table has in-frame clones only and misses some. The sample includes tens of thousands of clones, about 85% of them seen just once. The sequenced sample was PBMCs, obtained around atezolizumab (anti-PD-L1) treatment. These receptors originate from a man aged 55 to 70 with urothelial cancer.

The chain carries TRBV7-9 and TRBJ1-4; TRBD1 is a possible D gene (6 bases). The germline gives CDR1 SEHNR, CDR2 FQNEAQ (reference sequence). Trimming took 4 bases from V and 3 from J, leaving 18 bases between them. This CDR3 region has 17 residues. The CDR3, as DNA: TGTGCCAGCAGCTACCGTTCCGGGGGGGCGGCTAATGAAAAACTGTTTTTT. Amino acids: CASSYRSGGAANEKLFF.

The count of this clone is one. The junction differs from germline at one of its ends, possibly a read error. V is TRBV7-2 and J is TRBJ2-1; tentative D call: TRBD2 (5 bases). Germline CDR1 and CDR2: SGHTA and FQGNSA. This CDR3 contains 13 residues. The CDR3 reads CASSLASYNEQFF. The CDR3 DNA follows: TGTGCCAGCAGCCTAGCTAGCTACAATGAGCAGTTCTTC.

This chain uses TRBV7-9 with TRBJ2-1; possible D gene TRBD1, 5 bases. This CDR3 region has 12 residues. Germline V gives CDR1 SEHNR, CDR2 FQNEAQ (reference sequence). V was shortened by 4 bases and J by 8 bases, with 9 bases between the two germline ends. The CDR3 loop is CASSSQGHEQFF. The CDR3 region has the DNA TGTGCCAGCAGCTCCCAGGGCCATGAGCAGTTCTTC.

This chain joins TRBV18 and TRBJ1-1; tentatively, D is TRBD1 (6 bases). This CDR3 has 13 residues. CDR1 and CDR2 (germline): KGHSH, LQKENI. Between the trimmed V and J ends, which lost 4 bases and 9 bases, there was a span of 15 bases. Here the CDR3 DNA reads TGTGCCAGCTCACAAAACAGGGACGGCAAAGCTTTCTTT. This codes for CASSQNRDGKAFF.

The V and J genes are TRBV4-1 and TRBJ2-5; weak D call: TRBD2 (6 bases). Germline CDR1 is MGHRA and CDR2 is YSYEKL. The CDR3 runs to 14 residues. With 5 bases removed from V and 2 bases from J, the gap between germline ends came to 12 bases. Here the CDR3 reads CASSFGGVQETQYF. As DNA, the CDR3 is TGCGCCAGCAGCTTCGGGGGAGTACAAGAGACCCAGTACTTC.

The rearrangement joins TRBV6-5 to TRBJ1-1; D might be TRBD1 (6 bases). This CDR3 contains 14 residues. The germline CDR1 and CDR2 sequences are MNHEY and SVGAGI. Trimming removed 9 bases from V and 0 bases from J, with 14 bases in between. The CDR3 loop reads CASKQGPLNTEAFF. Written as DNA, the CDR3 is TGTGCCAGTAAACAGGGACCCCTGAACACTGAAGCTTTCTTT.

This clone has just one count. The chain uses TRBV15 and TRBJ2-3; 7 bases are a match to TRBD1. This CDR3 has 13 amino acids. The J segment lost 5 bases and the V segment lost 5 bases, leaving 4 bases of the junction unmatched. Germline lookup yields CDR1 LNHNV and CDR2 YYDKDF (reference sequence). This chain's CDR3 is CATSGTVEDTQYF. In DNA, the CDR3 is TGTGCCACCAGCGGGACAGTTGAAGATACGCAGTATTTT. Full variable domain (missing parts from reference TRBV15 and TRBJ2-3): DAMVIQNPRYQVTQFGKPVTLSCSQTLNHNVMYWYQQKSSQAPKLLFHYYDKDFNNEADTPDNFQSRRPNTSFCFLDIRSPGLGDTAMYLCATSGTVEDTQYFGPGTRLTVL.

The CDR3 nucleotides are TGTGCCAGTAGTCCTCTGTGGCAAGTCTACACCGGGGAGCTGTTTTTT. Translating it yields CASSPLWQVYTGELFF. The rearrangement uses TRBV19 and TRBJ2-2; D gene unclear. This CDR3 is built from 16 residues. V lost 5 bases, J lost 3 bases, and 16 bases lay in between. Germline values: CDR1 LNHDA, CDR2 SQIVND (reference sequence). Full variable domain (remainder filled in from reference TRBV19 and TRBJ2-2): DGGITQSPKYLFRKEGQNVTLSCEQNLNHDAMYWYRQDPGQGLRLIYYSQIVNDFQKGDIAEGYSVSREKKESFPLTVTSAQKNPTAFYLCASSPLWQVYTGELFFGEGSRLTVL.